This T cell receptor beta chain was identified during a study of blood T cell repertoires in COVID-19. For the study at large: Whether acute or convalescent, the COVID-19 samples came from the United States, Italy and Spain.

Libraries were prepared by immunoSEQ multiplex PCR; TCRdb keeps only in-frame clonotypes and omits some of them. The repertoire holds roughly 200,000 clones, with roughly 82% as singletons. Losses at the gene ends were 7 bases for V and 6 bases for J; bases not matched to a gene: 12. Germline V lookup: CDR1 SNHLY, CDR2 FYNNEI. The CDR3 is 14 residues long. The rearrangement links TRBV2 to TRBJ2-7; 7 bases fit TRBD1. This clonotype originated in a woman aged 60 to 75 with COVID-19, enrolled during active disease. Sequenced sample: peripheral blood. In nucleotides, the CDR3 is TGTGCCAGCAATGAGGGGACAGAGACTTTCGAGCAGTACGTC. This gives the protein CASNEGTETFEQYV.